This T cell receptor beta chain was captured in a study of beta chain features in type 1 diabetes. Points from the study as a whole: Among all four CD4+ subsets, Type 1 diabetes patients had TCRB CDR3s that were moderately but significantly shorter.

This clone was seen at least ten times. The antigen is not known. The CDR3 runs 12 residues. V lost 4 bases and J lost 10; bases outside the gene matches: 5. Germline V CDR1 and CDR2: GTSNPN, SVGIG (reference sequence). Investigators reverse transcribed all isolated RNA, so they sequenced expressed TCRB transcripts. Assay used: immunoSEQ multiplex PCR; TCRdb lists only in-frame clones, some missing. The table lists around 400,000 clones, approximately 12% of them singletons. The receptor was derived from a young man in good health. V usage is TRBV30 and J usage is TRBJ2-1; 9 bases agree with TRBD2. The specimen sequenced was naive CD4+ T cells from blood. CDR3 in amino acids: CAWKWLAGEQFF. In DNA, the CDR3 is TGTGCCTGGAAATGGCTAGCGGGAGAGCAGTTCTTC.